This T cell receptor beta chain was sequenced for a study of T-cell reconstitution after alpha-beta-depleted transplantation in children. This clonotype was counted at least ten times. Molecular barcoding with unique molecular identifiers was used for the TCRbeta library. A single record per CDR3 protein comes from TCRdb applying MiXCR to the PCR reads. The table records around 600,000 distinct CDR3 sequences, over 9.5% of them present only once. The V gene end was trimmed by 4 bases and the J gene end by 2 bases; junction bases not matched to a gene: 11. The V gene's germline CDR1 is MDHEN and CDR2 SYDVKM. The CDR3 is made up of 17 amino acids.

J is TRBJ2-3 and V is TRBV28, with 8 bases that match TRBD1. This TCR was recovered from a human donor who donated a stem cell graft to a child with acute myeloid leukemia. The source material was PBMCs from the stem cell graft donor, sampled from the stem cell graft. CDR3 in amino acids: CASSSPRTGRSTDTQYF. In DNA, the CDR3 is TGTGCCAGCAGTTCCCCCAGGACAGGGAGATCCACAGATACGCAGTATTTT.